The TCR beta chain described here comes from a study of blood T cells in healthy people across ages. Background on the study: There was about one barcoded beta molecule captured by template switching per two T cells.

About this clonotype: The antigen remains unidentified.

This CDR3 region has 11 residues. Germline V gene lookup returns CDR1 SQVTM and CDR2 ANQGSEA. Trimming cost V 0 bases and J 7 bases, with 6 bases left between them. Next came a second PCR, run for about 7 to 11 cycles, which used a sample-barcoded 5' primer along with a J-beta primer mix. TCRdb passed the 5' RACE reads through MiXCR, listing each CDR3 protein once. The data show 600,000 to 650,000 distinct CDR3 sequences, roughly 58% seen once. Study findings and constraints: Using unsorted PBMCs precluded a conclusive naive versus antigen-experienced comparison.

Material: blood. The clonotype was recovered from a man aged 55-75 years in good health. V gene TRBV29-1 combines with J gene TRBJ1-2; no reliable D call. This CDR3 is CSVEDLRGYTF. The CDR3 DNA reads TGCAGCGTTGAAGATCTTCGTGGCTACACCTTC.